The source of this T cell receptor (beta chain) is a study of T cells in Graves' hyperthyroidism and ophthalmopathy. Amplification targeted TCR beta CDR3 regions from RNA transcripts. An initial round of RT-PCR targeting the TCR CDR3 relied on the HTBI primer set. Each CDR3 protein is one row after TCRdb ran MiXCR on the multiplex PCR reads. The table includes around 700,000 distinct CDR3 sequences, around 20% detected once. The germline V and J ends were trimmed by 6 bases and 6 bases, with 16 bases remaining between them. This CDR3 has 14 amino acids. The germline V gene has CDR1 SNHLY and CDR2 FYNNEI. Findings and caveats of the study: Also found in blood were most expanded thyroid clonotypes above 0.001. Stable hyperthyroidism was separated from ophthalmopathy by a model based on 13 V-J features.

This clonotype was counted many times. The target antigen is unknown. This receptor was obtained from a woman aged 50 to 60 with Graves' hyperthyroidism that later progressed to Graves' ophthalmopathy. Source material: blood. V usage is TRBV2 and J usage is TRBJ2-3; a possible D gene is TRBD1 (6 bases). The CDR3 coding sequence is TGTGCCAGCAGCGGGACATCGTTTAAGGATACGCAGTATTTT. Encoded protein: CASSGTSFKDTQYF.